This TCR beta chain emerged from a study of T cells in Graves' hyperthyroidism and ophthalmopathy (dated by TCRdb to between 2018 and 2020). Study-level background: Peripheral blood samples were taken at the time of initial diagnosis, prior to any treatment. To identify TCR V-J signatures that set the groups apart, the researchers used a discovery cohort of about a hundred patients, made up of 40 to 45 with Graves' ophthalmopathy and 55 to 65 with stable Graves' hyperthyroidism. An independent validation cohort of around 19 hyperthyroidism patients and over 15 patients who later progressed to ophthalmopathy tested prospective prediction of ophthalmopathy. The roughly 94 discovery patients were randomly split 7:3 into training and test sets. The study also compared thyroid tissue and blood T-cell repertoires from about six Graves' hyperthyroidism patients. Once sampling was done, hyperthyroidism patients were given methimazole at a starting dose of 30 mg daily, whereas ophthalmopathy patients were given high-dose intravenous methylprednisolone. The paper reports TCR Vbeta CDR3 sequencing of 140 or so peripheral blood samples: 43 ophthalmopathy, roughly 74 hyperthyroidism and 17 progressor patients. Beyond this particular receptor, the publication reports: In validation, the model predicted progression to ophthalmopathy with around 71% sensitivity and approximately 78% specificity, a median of roughly seven months before onset. Most expanded thyroid clonotypes (frequency above 0.001) were also found in blood, which suggests that blood repertoires may mirror thyroid immune responses. Sample size was not statistically predetermined, and blinding of investigators to group allocation was not performed. In cross-validation, a model built on a 13 V-J signature told ophthalmopathy apart from stable hyperthyroidism with 85% to 90% sensitivity and around 81% specificity, and in testing the same model reached 80%/75%.

TCR beta CDR3 regions were amplified from RNA transcripts. For the first round of RT-PCR on the TCR CDR3, the HTBI primer set was used together with the Qiagen OneStep RT-PCR kit. Libraries were constructed in a second round of multiplex PCR, after which size selection and purification were performed. Sequencing of the libraries was done on an Illumina HiSeq2000 using paired-end 100 bp reads. The authors' pipeline ran thus. Raw data were processed with SOAPnuke, discarding reads with adapters, uncalled bases, mean Phred below 15, or no exact constant-primer or identifier match. High-quality paired reads were merged using COPE v1.2.5, and each unique nucleotide sequence was defined as a clonotype. Clonotypes were aligned to IMGT TRBV, TRBD and TRBJ reference segments using MiTCR v1.1. Only V-J combinations with frequency above 0.0001, covering 98% to 99.2% of repertoires, were analysed. A TCS score was defined as the ratio between F50 (clonal expansion) and ExV (chaos), using BLOSUM62-based TCRdist between CDR3 peptides within each V-J. Welch's t-statistics and random forest reduced 514 V-J features to 10 to 15, which were used in a naive Bayes classifier (R e1071). TCRdb ran its own pipeline on the public reads, namely fastp trimming at Q25 and MiXCR clone calling, and kept in-frame beta chains. Rows are unified per CDR3 protein, each entry keeping the most common DNA and genes. TCRdb assigned the V and J calls; the authors' analysis was not used. This sample holds 350,000 or so distinct CDR3 sequences; about a sixth were observed only once. Jointly, the top ten make up 15% of the sample.

Many counts were recorded for this clonotype. Its antigen remains undetermined. No base quality information exists; no much larger clone differs at one position. The CDR3 covers 15 residues, taking in both the cysteine and the phenylalanine. Here the CDR3 DNA is all that survives: 45 bases in frame from base 1. V loses 0 bases of germline sequence and J loses 6 bases, and the interval between the two ends is 12 bases. Reading the germline V gene gives CDR1 MNHEY and CDR2 SVGAGI. In the ophthalmopathy patients, disease was moderately to severely active, with a Clinical Activity Score of 3 or more, a NOSPECS grade of 4 or more, and a duration of less than 3 months. The study excluded patients with uncontrolled infections, other autoimmune diseases, pregnancy or lactation. Diagnoses relied on clinical symptoms, serum thyroxine and TRAb, thyroid ultrasound and orbital computed tomography. PBMCs were isolated from about 10 ml of fresh peripheral blood by Ficoll-Paque density gradient centrifugation. Total RNA was extracted using Trizol reagent, and RNA quality was assessed on an Agilent 2100 Bioanalyzer.

The sample comprised blood. This clonotype was sampled from a woman between 35 and 50 years old with Graves' ophthalmopathy. The V and J segments used are TRBV6-5 and TRBJ1-5; the D segment cannot be called with confidence. The CDR3 protein: CASSYSSFTRQPQHF. Read as DNA, the sequence is TGTGCCAGCAGTTACTCGAGTTTTACGCGTCAGCCCCAGCATTTT.